The rows below give T cell receptor beta chains drawn from one sample of a study of cytomegalovirus exposure and HLA in healthy donors. Libraries were prepared by immunoSEQ multiplex PCR; TCRdb keeps only in-frame clonotypes and omits some of them. This repertoire includes approximately 58,000 clones. The sequencing sample was made of PBMCs. Source of these receptors: a woman between 18 and 29 years old in good health and CMV-seronegative. CDR3s include the opening cysteine and the closing phenylalanine or tryptophan. Each record gives: J gene, CDR3 length, D gene, V gene, CDR3 DNA, CDR3 protein. A D gene is named only where the DNA matches it firmly.

TRBJ2-1 15 NA TRBV18 TGTGCCAGCTCAGTTCAGGGGGGTCCCGACAATGAGCAGTTCTTC CASSVQGGPDNEQFF
TRBJ2-1 16 TRBD2 TRBV7-9 TGTGCCAGCAGCCCACCTAGCGGGAGACACGACAATGAGCAGTTCTTC CASSPPSGRHDNEQFF
TRBJ2-1 16 NA TRBV5-4 TGTGCCAGCAGCTTGGCAGGGGGTAGCGGGGCGGATGAGCAGTTCTTC CASSLAGGSGADEQFF
TRBJ2-1 13 TRBD1 TRBV15 TGTGCCACCCCGGGACAGGGTGACCATGAGCAGTTCTTC CATPGQGDHEQFF
TRBJ1-3 13 NA TRBV30 TGTGCCTGGAACAGGAACTCTGGAAACACCATATATTTT CAWNRNSGNTIYF
TRBJ2-7 14 TRBD1 TRBV28 TGTGCCAGCAGCCCCAGGGGGAGATCCTACGAGCAGTACTTC CASSPRGRSYEQYF
TRBJ2-7 14 NA TRBV30 TGTGCCTGGAGTGTACGTAGCGTTTGGAACGAGCAGTACTTC CAWSVRSVWNEQYF
TRBJ2-7 13 NA TRBV6-5 TGTGCCAGCAGTGATGACAGCTCCTACGAGCAGTACTTC CASSDDSSYEQYF
TRBJ2-5 16 TRBD1 TRBV11-3 TGTGCCAGCAGCTTAGTAGGGGCAGGGGGCTCTGGGTACCAGTACTTC CASSLVGAGGSGYQYF
TRBJ2-1 16 TRBD2 TRBV7-8 TGTGCCAGCAGCCTACCACTAGCGGGGGACTCCAATGAGCAGTTCTTC CASSLPLAGDSNEQFF
TRBJ1-1 15 NA TRBV5-5 TGTGCCAGCAGCTTGGTTCCAGAACTGAACACTGAAGCTTTCTTT CASSLVPELNTEAFF
TRBJ2-7 15 NA TRBV19 TGTGCCAGTAGTAGAGTAGCGCAGAGCTCCTACGAGCAGTACTTC CASSRVAQSSYEQYF
TRBJ2-5 17 TRBD2 TRBV6-1 TGTGCCAGCAGTGAAGGGTCGACTAGCGGGAGGGGGGAGACCCAGTACTTC CASSEGSTSGRGETQYF
TRBJ1-5 13 NA TRBV15 TGTGCCACCCAGGGTTTAAGCAATCAGCCCCAGCATTTT CATQGLSNQPQHF
TRBJ1-2 12 TRBD1 TRBV19 TGTGCCAGTAGGCAGGGGGCTGATGGCTACACCTTC CASRQGADGYTF
TRBJ2-7 12 NA TRBV2 TGTGCCAGCGGGCGGGCGTCCTACGAGCAGTACTTC CASGRASYEQYF
TRBJ2-3 18 TRBD2 TRBV11-2 TGTGCCAGCAGCTTAGAACTAGGAGGGAGGGCCGGCACAGATACGCAGTATTTT CASSLELGGRAGTDTQYF
TRBJ2-2 12 NA TRBV29-1 TGCAGCGTTGGAGGAGGAAGTGGGGAGCTGTTTTTT CSVGGGSGELFF